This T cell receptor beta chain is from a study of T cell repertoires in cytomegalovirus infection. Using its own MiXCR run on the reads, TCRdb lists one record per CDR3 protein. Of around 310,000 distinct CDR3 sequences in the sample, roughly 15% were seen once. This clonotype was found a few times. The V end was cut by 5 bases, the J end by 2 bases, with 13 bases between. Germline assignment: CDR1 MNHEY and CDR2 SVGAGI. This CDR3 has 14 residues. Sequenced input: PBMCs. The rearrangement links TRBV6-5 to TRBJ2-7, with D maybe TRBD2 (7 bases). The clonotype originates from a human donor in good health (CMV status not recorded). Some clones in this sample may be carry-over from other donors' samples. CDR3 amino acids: CASSTLGGPYEQYF. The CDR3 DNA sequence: TGTGCCAGCAGTACACTCGGGGGGCCCTACGAGCAGTACTTC.